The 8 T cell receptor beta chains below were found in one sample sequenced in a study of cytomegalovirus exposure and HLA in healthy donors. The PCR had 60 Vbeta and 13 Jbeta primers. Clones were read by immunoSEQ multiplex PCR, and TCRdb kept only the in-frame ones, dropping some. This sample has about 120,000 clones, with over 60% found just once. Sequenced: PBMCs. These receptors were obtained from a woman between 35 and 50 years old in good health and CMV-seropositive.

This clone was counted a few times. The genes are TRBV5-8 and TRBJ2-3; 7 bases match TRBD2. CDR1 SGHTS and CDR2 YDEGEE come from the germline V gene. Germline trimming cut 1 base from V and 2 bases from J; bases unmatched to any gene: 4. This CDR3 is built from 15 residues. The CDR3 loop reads CASSLSAGDTDTQYF. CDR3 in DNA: TGTGCCAGCAGCTTGTCCGCGGGAGACACAGATACGCAGTATTTT.

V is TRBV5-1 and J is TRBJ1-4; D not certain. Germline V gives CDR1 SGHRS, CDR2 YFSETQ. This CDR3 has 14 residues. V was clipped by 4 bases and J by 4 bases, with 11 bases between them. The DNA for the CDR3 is TGCGCCAGCAGCGCCGCACAGAATAATGAAAAACTGTTTTTT. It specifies CASSAAQNNEKLFF. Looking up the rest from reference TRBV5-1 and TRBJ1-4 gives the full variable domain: KAGVTQTPRYLIKTRGQQVTLSCSPISGHRSVSWYQQTPGQGLQFLFEYFSETQRNKGNFPGRFSGRQFSNSRSEMNVSTLELGDSALYLCASSAAQNNEKLFFGSGTQLSVL.

CDR3 sequence (DNA): TGTGCCAGCAGCCGTGGGACAGATGCTCGGGAGCAGTACTTC. It specifies CASSRGTDAREQYF. The chain joins TRBV7-9 to TRBJ2-7; 7 nucleotides match TRBD1. V dropped 5 bases and J dropped 7; count of bases not matched to a gene: 11. CDR1 is SEHNR, CDR2 FQNEAQ, per germline (reference sequence). The CDR3 spans 14 residues.

CDR3 residues: CASSIYGTPLPEQYF. The DNA of the CDR3 is TGTGCCAGCAGTATATACGGGACACCATTACCCGAGCAGTACTTC. V is TRBV25-1 and J is TRBJ2-7; D may be TRBD1 (6 bases). V was pared by 5 bases and J by 6 bases, with 20 bases between. Germline CDR1 is MGHDK and CDR2 is SYGVNS. The CDR3 consists of 15 residues.

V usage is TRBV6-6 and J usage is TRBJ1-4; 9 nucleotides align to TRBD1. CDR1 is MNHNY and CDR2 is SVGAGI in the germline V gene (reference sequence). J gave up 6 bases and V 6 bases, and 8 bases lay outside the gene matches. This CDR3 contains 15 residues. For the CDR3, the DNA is TGTGCCAGCAGAACCTTACAGGGGGCGGATGAAAAACTGTTTTTT. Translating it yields CASRTLQGADEKLFF.

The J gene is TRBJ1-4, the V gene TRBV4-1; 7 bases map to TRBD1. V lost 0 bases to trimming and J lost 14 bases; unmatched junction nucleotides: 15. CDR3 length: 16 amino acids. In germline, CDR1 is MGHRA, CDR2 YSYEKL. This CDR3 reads CASSQDNSGQSLKLFF. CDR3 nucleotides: TGCGCCAGCAGCCAAGATAACTCGGGACAGAGCCTTAAGCTGTTTTTT.

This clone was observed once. The CDR3 bases are TGTGCCAGCAGCTTAGATGGAGGGGCGGGAGAGCAGTACTTC. Residues: CASSLDGGAGEQYF. The chain joins TRBV11-2 to TRBJ2-7; tentatively, D is TRBD2 (6 bases). The CDR3 length is 14 residues. Trimming cost V 0 bases and J 7 bases, with 13 bases left between them. Germline assignment: CDR1 SGHAT and CDR2 FQNNGV.

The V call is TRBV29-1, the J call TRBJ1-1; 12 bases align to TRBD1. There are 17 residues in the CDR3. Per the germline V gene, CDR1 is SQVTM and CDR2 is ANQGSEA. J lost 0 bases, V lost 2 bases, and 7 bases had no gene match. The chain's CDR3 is CSVEKGQGASVNTEAFF. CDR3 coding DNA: TGCAGCGTTGAAAAGGGACAGGGGGCCTCTGTGAACACTGAAGCTTTCTTT.